This TCR beta chain came from a study of CD4 T cells in relation to SARS-CoV-2 and coronaviruses. Clones were read by immunoSEQ multiplex PCR, and TCRdb kept only the in-frame ones, dropping some. The repertoire has 15,000 to 20,000 clones, 70% to 80% of them found once; the top ten carry about 21%. CD4+ T cells from unexposed donors were obtained before the COVID-19 pandemic (2011-2018). Isolation of CD4+ T cells took place after less than 11 days in culture. Cultures held under 2.5 million PBMCs per well with roughly 10 IU/ml IL-2. Trimming cost V 2 bases and J 0 bases, with 6 bases left between them. CDR1 and CDR2 from the germline V gene are SGHTS and YDEGEE. This CDR3 contains 14 residues. This clone occurred a few times. Its antigen is not known.

The sequence was collected from a human donor in good health. The material sequenced was CD4+ T cells from PBMCs, cultured in vitro. The chain recombines TRBV5-8 with TRBJ1-5; D call uncertain. This CDR3 is CASSLQYSNQPQHF. The CDR3 DNA sequence: TGTGCCAGCAGCTTACAATATAGCAATCAGCCCCAGCATTTT. The whole variable domain, remainder taken from reference TRBV5-8 and TRBJ1-5, is EAGVTQSPTHLIKTRGQQATLRCSPISGHTSVYWYQQALGLGLQFLLWYDEGEERNRGNFPPRFSGRQFPNYSSELNVNALELEDSALYLCASSLQYSNQPQHFGDGTRLSIL.